This TCR beta chain was observed in a study of blood T cell repertoires in COVID-19. In the study overall: There were acute and convalescent COVID-19 samples, and they came from the United States, Italy and Spain.

CDR1 and CDR2 (germline): MNHNS, SASEGT. V gave up 3 bases and J gave up 0 bases, with 15 bases separating them. The CDR3 is made up of 17 amino acids. Seattle patients were enrolled during active infection and followed longitudinally. Clones were read by immunoSEQ multiplex PCR, and TCRdb kept only the in-frame ones, dropping some. The data show roughly 52,000 clones, roughly four fifths seen once. This chain joins TRBV6-1 and TRBJ2-1; no definite D call. This sequence originates from a man older than 75 with COVID-19, enrolled during active disease. Sequences were obtained from peripheral blood. The CDR3: CASSESGDASSYNEQFF. In DNA form, the CDR3 reads TGTGCCAGCAGTGAGTCCGGAGATGCTAGCTCCTACAATGAGCAGTTCTTC.